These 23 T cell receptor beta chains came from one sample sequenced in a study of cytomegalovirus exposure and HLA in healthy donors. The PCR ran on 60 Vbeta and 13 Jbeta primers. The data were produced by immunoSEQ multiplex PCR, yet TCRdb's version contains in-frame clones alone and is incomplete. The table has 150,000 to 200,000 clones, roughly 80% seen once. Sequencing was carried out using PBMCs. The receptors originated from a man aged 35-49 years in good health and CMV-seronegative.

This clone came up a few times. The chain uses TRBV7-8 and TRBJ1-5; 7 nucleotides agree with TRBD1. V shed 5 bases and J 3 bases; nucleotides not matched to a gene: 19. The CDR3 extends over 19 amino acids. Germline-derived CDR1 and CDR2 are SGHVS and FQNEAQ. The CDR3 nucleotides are TGTGCCAGCAGCAGAACCCCCGGGCCGGGACAGACTTTCAATCAGCCCCAGCATTTT. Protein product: CASSRTPGPGQTFNQPQHF.

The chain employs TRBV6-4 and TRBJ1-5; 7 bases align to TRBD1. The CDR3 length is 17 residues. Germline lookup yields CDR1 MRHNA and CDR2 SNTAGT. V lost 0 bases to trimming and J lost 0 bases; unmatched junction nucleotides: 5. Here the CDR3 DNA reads TGTGCCAGCAGTGACTCAGGGGGCGATTATAGCAATCAGCCCCAGCATTTT. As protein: CASSDSGGDYSNQPQHF.

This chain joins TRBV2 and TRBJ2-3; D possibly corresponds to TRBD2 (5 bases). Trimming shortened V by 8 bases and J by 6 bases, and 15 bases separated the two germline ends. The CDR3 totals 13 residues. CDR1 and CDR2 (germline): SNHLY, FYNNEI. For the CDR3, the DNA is TGTGCCAGCTCGGCGGGCTTTAGGGATACGCAGTATTTT. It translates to CASSAGFRDTQYF.

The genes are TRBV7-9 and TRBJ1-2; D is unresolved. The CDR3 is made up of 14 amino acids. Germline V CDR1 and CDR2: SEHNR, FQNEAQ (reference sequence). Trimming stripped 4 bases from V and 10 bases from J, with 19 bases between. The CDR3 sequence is CASSSLRFLPSYTF. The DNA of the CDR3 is TGTGCCAGCAGCTCCCTTCGTTTTCTCCCTTCCTACACCTTC.

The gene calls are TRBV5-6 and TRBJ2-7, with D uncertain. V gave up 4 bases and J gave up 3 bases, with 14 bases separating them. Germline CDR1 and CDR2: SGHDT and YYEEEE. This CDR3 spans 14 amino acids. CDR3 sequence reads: CASSPPQNLYEQYF. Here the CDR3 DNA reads TGTGCCAGCAGCCCCCCTCAGAACCTCTACGAGCAGTACTTC.

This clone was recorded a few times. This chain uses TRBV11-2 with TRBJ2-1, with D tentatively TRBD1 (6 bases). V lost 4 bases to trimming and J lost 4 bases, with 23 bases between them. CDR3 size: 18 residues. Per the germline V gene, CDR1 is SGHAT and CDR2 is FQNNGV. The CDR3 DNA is TGTGCCAGCAGCTCATCCAGGGGTAGCGCAGCCCATTACAATGAGCAGTTCTTC. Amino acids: CASSSSRGSAAHYNEQFF.

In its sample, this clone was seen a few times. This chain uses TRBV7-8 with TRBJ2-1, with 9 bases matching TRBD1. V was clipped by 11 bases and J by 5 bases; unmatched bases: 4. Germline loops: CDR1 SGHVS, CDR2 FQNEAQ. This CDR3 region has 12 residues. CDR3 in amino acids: CAVDRGHNEQFF. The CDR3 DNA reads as TGTGCCGTGGACAGGGGCCACAATGAGCAGTTCTTC.

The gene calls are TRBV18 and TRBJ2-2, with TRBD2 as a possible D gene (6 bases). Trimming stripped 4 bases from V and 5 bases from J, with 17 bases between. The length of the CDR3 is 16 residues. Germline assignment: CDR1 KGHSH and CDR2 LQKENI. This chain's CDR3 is CASSRRGGAETGELFF. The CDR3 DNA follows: TGTGCCAGCTCACGACGGGGCGGGGCGGAGACCGGGGAGCTGTTTTTT.

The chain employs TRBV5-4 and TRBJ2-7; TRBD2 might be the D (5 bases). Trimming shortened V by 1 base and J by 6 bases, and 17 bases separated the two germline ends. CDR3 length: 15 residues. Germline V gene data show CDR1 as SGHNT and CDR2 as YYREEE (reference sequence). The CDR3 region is CASSLQGRAQFEQYF. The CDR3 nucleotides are TGTGCCAGCAGCTTGCAAGGGCGGGCCCAGTTCGAGCAGTACTTC.

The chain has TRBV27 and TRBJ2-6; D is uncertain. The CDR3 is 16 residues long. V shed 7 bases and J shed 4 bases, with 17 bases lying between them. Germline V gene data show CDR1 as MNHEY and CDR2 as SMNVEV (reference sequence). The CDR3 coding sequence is TGTGCCAGCAAGGCAGCACTAAGAACCGGGGCCAACGTCCTGACTTTC. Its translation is CASKAALRTGANVLTF.

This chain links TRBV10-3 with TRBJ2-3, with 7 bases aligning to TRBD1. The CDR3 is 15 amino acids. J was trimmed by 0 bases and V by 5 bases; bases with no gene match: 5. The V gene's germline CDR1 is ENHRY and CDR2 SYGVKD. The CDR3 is CAISPATGSTDTQYF. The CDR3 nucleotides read TGTGCCATCAGTCCTGCGACAGGGAGCACAGATACGCAGTATTTT.

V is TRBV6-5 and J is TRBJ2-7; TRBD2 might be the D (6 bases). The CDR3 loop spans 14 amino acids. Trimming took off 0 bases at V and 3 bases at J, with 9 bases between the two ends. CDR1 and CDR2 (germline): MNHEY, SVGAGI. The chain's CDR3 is CASSYSGGIYEQYF. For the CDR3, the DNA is TGTGCCAGCAGTTACTCAGGAGGGATCTACGAGCAGTACTTC.

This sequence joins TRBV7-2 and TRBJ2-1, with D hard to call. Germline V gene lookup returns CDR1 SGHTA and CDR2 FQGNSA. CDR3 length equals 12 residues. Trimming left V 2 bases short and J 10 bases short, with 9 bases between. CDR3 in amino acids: CASSLNVREQFF. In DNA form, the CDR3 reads TGTGCCAGCAGCTTAAACGTTCGGGAGCAGTTCTTC.

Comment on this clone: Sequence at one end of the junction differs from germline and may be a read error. CDR3 loop: CASSFGLAGFQEAQYF. CDR3 nucleotide sequence: TGTGCCAGCAGCTTCGGACTAGCGGGGTTCCAAGAGGCCCAGTACTTC. The gene calls are TRBV7-8 and TRBJ2-5; 12 nucleotides match TRBD2. Germline V CDR1 and CDR2: SGHVS, FQNEAQ. This CDR3 contains 16 residues.

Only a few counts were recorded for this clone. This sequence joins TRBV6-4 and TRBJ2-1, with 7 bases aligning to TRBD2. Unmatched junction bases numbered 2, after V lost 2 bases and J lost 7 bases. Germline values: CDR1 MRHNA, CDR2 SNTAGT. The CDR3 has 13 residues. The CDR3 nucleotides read TGTGCCAGCAGTGACGGGACTACTAATGAGCAGTTCTTC. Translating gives CASSDGTTNEQFF.

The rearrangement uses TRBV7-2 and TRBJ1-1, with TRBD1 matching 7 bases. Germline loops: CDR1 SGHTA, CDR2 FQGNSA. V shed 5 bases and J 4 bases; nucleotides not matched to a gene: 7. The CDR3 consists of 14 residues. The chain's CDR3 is CASSRDSGGTEAFF. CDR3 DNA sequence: TGTGCCAGCAGCCGGGACAGTGGCGGCACTGAAGCTTTCTTT.

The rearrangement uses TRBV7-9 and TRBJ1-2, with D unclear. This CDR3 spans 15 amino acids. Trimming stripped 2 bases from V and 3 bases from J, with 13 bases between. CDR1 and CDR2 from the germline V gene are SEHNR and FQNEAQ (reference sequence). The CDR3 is CASSLNYERDYGYTF. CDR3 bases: TGTGCCAGCAGCTTAAATTACGAGCGGGACTATGGCTACACCTTC.

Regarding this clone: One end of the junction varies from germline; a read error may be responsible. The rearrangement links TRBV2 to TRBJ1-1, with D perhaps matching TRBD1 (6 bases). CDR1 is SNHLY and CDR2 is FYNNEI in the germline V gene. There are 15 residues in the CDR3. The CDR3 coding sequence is TGTGCCAGCAGGGAAGAACAGGGATGGGACACTGAAGCTTTCTTT. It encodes CASREEQGWDTEAFF.

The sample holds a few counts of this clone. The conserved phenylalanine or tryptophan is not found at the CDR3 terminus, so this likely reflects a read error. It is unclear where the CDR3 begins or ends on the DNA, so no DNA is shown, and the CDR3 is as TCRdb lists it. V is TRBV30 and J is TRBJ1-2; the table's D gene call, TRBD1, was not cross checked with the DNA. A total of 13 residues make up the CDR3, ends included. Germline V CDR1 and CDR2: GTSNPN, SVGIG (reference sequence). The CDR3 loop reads CAWSLGTGGRPAI.

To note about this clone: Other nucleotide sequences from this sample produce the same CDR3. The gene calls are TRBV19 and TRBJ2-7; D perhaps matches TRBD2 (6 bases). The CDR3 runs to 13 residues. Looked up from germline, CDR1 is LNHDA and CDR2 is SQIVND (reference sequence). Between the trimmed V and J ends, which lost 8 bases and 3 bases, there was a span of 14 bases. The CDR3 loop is CASSIGGGYEQYF. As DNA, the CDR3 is TGTGCCAGTTCGATTGGGGGAGGCTACGAGCAGTACTTC.

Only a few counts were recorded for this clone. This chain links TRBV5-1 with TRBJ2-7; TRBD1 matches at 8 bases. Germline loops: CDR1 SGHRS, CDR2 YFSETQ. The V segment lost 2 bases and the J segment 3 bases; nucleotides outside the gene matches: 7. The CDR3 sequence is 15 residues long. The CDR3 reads CASSLAPGQDYEQYF. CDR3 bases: TGCGCCAGCAGCTTAGCCCCGGGACAGGACTACGAGCAGTACTTC.

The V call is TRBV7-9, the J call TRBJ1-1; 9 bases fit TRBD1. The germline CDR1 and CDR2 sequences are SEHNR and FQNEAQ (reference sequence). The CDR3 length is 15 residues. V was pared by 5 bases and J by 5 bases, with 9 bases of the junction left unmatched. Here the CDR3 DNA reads TGTGCCAGCAGCCCGAACCAGGGGACAGGGACTGAAGCTTTCTTT. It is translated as CASSPNQGTGTEAFF.

CDR3 nucleotides: TGTGCCAGCAGCGGACCACGACAGGGGGCGGATGGCTACACCTTC. Its translation: CASSGPRQGADGYTF. V usage is TRBV9 and J usage is TRBJ1-2; TRBD1 matches at 10 bases. Trimming cost V 3 bases and J 6 bases; bases outside gene matches: 8. In germline, CDR1 is SGDLS, CDR2 YYNGEE. The length of the CDR3 is 15 residues.